Listed here are 30 T cell receptor beta chains from one sample, sequenced in a study of shared clonotypes between healthy human individuals. Profiling relied on immunoSEQ multiplex PCR, and the TCRdb table lists in-frame clones only, not all of them. The table has about 1.9 million clones, approximately 92% seen once. Only CD45RO-negative cells positively selected for CCR7 counted as naive CD8 cells, so terminally differentiated effector memory CD45RA+ cells were excluded. The specimen sequenced was naive CD8+ T cells from PBMCs. The receptors originated from a man between 18 and 29 years old in good health. Some clones in this sample may be carry-over from other donors' samples.

Concerning this clone: Other nucleotide sequences in the sample specify the same CDR3. The gene calls are TRBV9 and TRBJ1-2; tentative D call: TRBD1 (5 bases). V was trimmed by 3 bases and J by 2 bases, leaving 20 bases between them. The CDR3 length is 17 residues. Germline V gene data show CDR1 as SGDLS and CDR2 as YYNGEE. CDR3 protein: CASSARDRATTNYGYTF. The CDR3, as DNA: TGTGCCAGCAGCGCGAGGGACCGGGCAACAACGAACTATGGCTACACCTTC. The whole variable domain, remainder taken from reference TRBV9 and TRBJ1-2, is DSGVTQTPKHLITATGQRVTLRCSPRSGDLSVYWYQQSLDQGLQFLIQYYNGEERAKGNILERFSAQQFPDLHSELNLSSLELGDSALYFCASSARDRATTNYGYTFGSGTRLTVV.

The chain combines TRBV27 with TRBJ2-7, with 7 bases lining up with TRBD1. The V segment lost 3 bases and the J segment 5 bases; nucleotides outside the gene matches: 7. Germline assignment: CDR1 MNHEY and CDR2 SMNVEV (reference sequence). The CDR3 runs to 14 residues. The CDR3 DNA is TGTGCCAGCAGTTTCAGGGGGATAAGCGACGAGCAGTACTTC. This translates into CASSFRGISDEQYF.

The CDR3 region has the DNA TGTGCCAGCAGACCAGGAGTGGGCAATCAGCCCCAGCATTTT. Protein product: CASRPGVGNQPQHF. The chain carries TRBV6-5 and TRBJ1-5; D not certain. Trimming removed 6 bases from V and 2 bases from J, with 11 bases in between. CDR1 MNHEY and CDR2 SVGAGI come from the germline V gene. This CDR3 has 14 amino acids.

V usage is TRBV30 and J usage is TRBJ1-4; D might be TRBD1 (5 bases). CDR1 and CDR2 (germline): GTSNPN, SVGIG (reference sequence). Trimming shortened V by 6 bases and J by 4 bases, and 12 bases separated the two germline ends. The CDR3 contains 13 residues. Written as DNA, the CDR3 is TGTGCCTGCGGGGGACTCTATAATGAAAAACTGTTTTTT. This translates into CACGGLYNEKLFF.

The chain is built from TRBV28 and TRBJ2-7; TRBD2 matches at 9 bases. Germline values: CDR1 MDHEN, CDR2 SYDVKM. Trimming at V came to 3 bases and at J to 2 bases, leaving 11 bases not matched to a gene. This CDR3 contains 17 residues. The CDR3, as DNA: TGTGCCAGCAGTTTCCCCACCGGGGGCGGGAGGGCCTACGAGCAGTACTTC. Residues: CASSFPTGGGRAYEQYF.

This clone appeared once. V gene TRBV27 combines with J gene TRBJ2-2; D tentatively reads TRBD1 or TRBD2 (5 bases each). V lost 6 bases and J 3 bases, leaving 23 bases between the germline ends. The CDR3 runs 18 residues. The germline V gene has CDR1 MNHEY and CDR2 SMNVEV (reference sequence). CDR3 nucleotides: TGTGCCAGCAGCAGCCGGGACCCCCGATCTTGGGACACCGGGGAGCTGTTTTTT. The encoded protein is CASSSRDPRSWDTGELFF.

This clone was seen only once. The chain couples TRBV27 to TRBJ2-7; weak D call: TRBD1 (5 bases). CDR1 is MNHEY and CDR2 is SMNVEV in the germline V gene (reference sequence). V was shortened by 6 bases and J by 0 bases, with 15 bases between the two germline ends. This CDR3 has 15 residues. The CDR3 is CASREKDSYSYEQYF. For the CDR3, the DNA is TGTGCCAGCAGGGAAAAAGACAGTTACTCCTACGAGCAGTACTTC.

The rearrangement uses TRBV28 and TRBJ2-7; 7 nucleotides agree with TRBD2. The germline V gene encodes CDR1 MDHEN and CDR2 SYDVKM. J was trimmed by 5 bases and V by 5 bases; bases with no gene match: 12. The CDR3 runs to 15 residues. CDR3 coding DNA: TGTGCCAGCAGTCCGGCGGGAGAGGCCCTCCACGAGCAGTACTTC. Amino acid sequence: CASSPAGEALHEQYF.

This clone came up a few times. This sequence joins TRBV6-6 and TRBJ2-7; weak D call: TRBD2 (5 bases). The germline gives CDR1 MNHNY, CDR2 SVGAGI (reference sequence). The CDR3 is 12 residues long. V lost 6 bases, J lost 7 bases, and 13 bases lay in between. The CDR3 here is CASSPSPEEQYF. The CDR3 DNA sequence: TGTGCCAGCAGCCCTAGCCCTGAAGAGCAGTACTTC.

V and J are TRBV4-1 and TRBJ1-2; the match to TRBD1 covers 8 bases. The V and J ends lost 1 base and 3 bases, in that order; junction bases with no gene match: 4. The germline V gene encodes CDR1 MGHRA and CDR2 YSYEKL. This CDR3 has 15 amino acids. The CDR3 is CASSQGTGNHYGYTF. CDR3 nucleotide sequence: TGCGCCAGCAGCCAAGGGACAGGGAATCACTATGGCTACACCTTC.

The chain uses TRBV10-3 and TRBJ2-1; D could derive from TRBD1 or TRBD2 (5 bases each). There are 17 residues in the CDR3. Trimming left V 0 bases short and J 15 bases short, with 27 bases between. Looked up from germline, CDR1 is ENHRY and CDR2 is SYGVKD. The CDR3 nucleotides are TGTGCCATCAGTGAGTCGATAGAGCCTCCGGCGGTCCGGGACCTGTTCTTC. As protein: CAISESIEPPAVRDLFF.

J is TRBJ2-7 and V is TRBV10-3; no firm D call. Germline V lookup: CDR1 ENHRY, CDR2 SYGVKD. V gave up 0 bases and J gave up 5 bases, with 17 bases separating them. The CDR3 length is 16 residues. The CDR3 loop is CAISESIRTVVNEQYF. CDR3 bases: TGTGCCATCAGTGAGTCGATCCGGACGGTGGTTAACGAGCAGTACTTC.

The CDR3 here is CASSIPGLVVPKQELFF. The CDR3 bases are TGCGCCAGCAGCATCCCGGGACTAGTGGTTCCGAAGCAGGAGCTGTTTTTT. The rearrangement uses TRBV5-1 and TRBJ2-2; TRBD2 agrees at 8 bases. With V trimmed by 4 bases and J by 10 bases, 18 bases remained unmatched. CDR3 length equals 17 residues. Germline CDR1 and CDR2: SGHRS and YFSETQ.

The CDR3: CASSPHGQGVSGANVLTF. The CDR3 DNA is TGTGCCAGCAGCCCCCACGGACAGGGAGTTAGTGGGGCCAACGTCCTGACTTTC. The chain is built from TRBV9 and TRBJ2-6, with TRBD1 identical over 8 bases. Germline V gene data show CDR1 as SGDLS and CDR2 as YYNGEE. This CDR3 has 18 residues. V lost 4 bases, J lost 3 bases, and 12 bases stayed unmatched.

The chain combines TRBV28 with TRBJ1-2; the D is unclear. V was trimmed by 6 bases and J by 5 bases, leaving 13 bases between them. This CDR3 contains 13 residues. Per the germline V gene, CDR1 is MDHEN and CDR2 is SYDVKM. CDR3 amino acids: CASSLRNGYGYTF. CDR3 in DNA: TGTGCCAGCAGCCTACGCAACGGATATGGCTACACCTTC.

For this clone: Sequence at one end of the junction differs from germline and may be a read error. J is TRBJ1-2 and V is TRBV4-3, with D uncertain. CDR3 length: 14 amino acids. Per the germline V gene, CDR1 is LGHNA and CDR2 is YSLEER. The CDR3 loop is CASSQDRANYGHTF. CDR3 nucleotide sequence: TGCGCCAGCAGCCAAGATAGAGCTAACTATGGCCACACCTTC.

The chain combines TRBV5-1 with TRBJ2-2; the D is unclear. The germline V and J ends were trimmed by 0 bases and 3 bases, with 12 bases remaining between them. Germline CDR1 reads SGHRS; CDR2 reads YFSETQ. This CDR3 is 16 amino acids long. CDR3 protein: CASSLARSGHTGELFF. The CDR3 DNA sequence: TGCGCCAGCAGCTTGGCCCGGTCGGGTCACACCGGGGAGCTGTTTTTT.

As concerns this clone: Other DNA sequences within the sample encode an identical CDR3. The chain combines TRBV19 with TRBJ2-5, with D uncertain. The CDR3 extends over 11 amino acids. From germline, CDR1 is LNHDA and CDR2 SQIVND (reference sequence). V gave up 3 bases and J gave up 3 bases, with 2 bases separating them. The CDR3 DNA sequence: TGTGCCAGTAGTATTGAAGAGACCCAGTACTTC. As protein: CASSIEETQYF.

This clone was counted between two and nine times. The chain combines TRBV7-9 with TRBJ1-3; D is unresolved. CDR1 is SEHNR, CDR2 FQNEAQ, per germline (reference sequence). Trimming took off 4 bases at V and 9 bases at J, with 19 bases between the two ends. The CDR3 runs to 15 residues. The CDR3 reads CASSSFGPELGTIYF. The CDR3 nucleotides read TGTGCCAGCAGCTCCTTCGGGCCCGAACTGGGCACCATATATTTT.

The chain recombines TRBV11-2 with TRBJ2-1, with 13 bases fitting TRBD2. The CDR3 sequence is 18 residues long. CDR1 and CDR2 (germline): SGHAT, FQNNGV. V shed 2 bases and J 3 bases; nucleotides not matched to a gene: 7. Here the CDR3 reads CASSLTSGRGRSYNEQFF. Written as DNA, the CDR3 is TGTGCCAGCAGCTTAACTAGCGGGAGGGGTAGGAGCTACAATGAGCAGTTCTTC.

The chain joins TRBV7-9 to TRBJ1-2; unclear D gene. Trimming shortened V by 7 bases and J by 4 bases, and 19 bases separated the two germline ends. The germline gives CDR1 SEHNR, CDR2 FQNEAQ (reference sequence). The CDR3 loop spans 15 amino acids. CDR3 nucleotides: TGTGCCAGCACCTCGGACTTGGGAACCAGCTATGGCTACACCTTC. This translates into CASTSDLGTSYGYTF.

The V call is TRBV6-5, the J call TRBJ2-2; D ambiguous. Germline V gene sequence: CDR1 MNHEY, CDR2 SVGAGI. The length of the CDR3 is 13 residues. The ends were cut back, 1 base at V and 5 bases at J, with 5 bases in the middle. CDR3 DNA sequence: TGTGCCAGCAGTTACTATAAAACCGGGGAGCTGTTTTTT. It codes for CASSYYKTGELFF.

The V and J genes are TRBV2 and TRBJ2-5; D not resolved. Germline V gives CDR1 SNHLY, CDR2 FYNNEI. V lost 1 base to trimming and J lost 1 base, with 10 bases between them. The CDR3 is 15 amino acids. CDR3 in DNA: TGTGCCAGCAGTGAAGGGCTCAGATCCCAAGAGACCCAGTACTTC. It specifies CASSEGLRSQETQYF.

This clone appeared a single time. V usage is TRBV5-1 and J usage is TRBJ2-7; tentatively, D is TRBD1 or TRBD2 (5 bases each). Germline values: CDR1 SGHRS, CDR2 YFSETQ. The CDR3 has 13 amino acids. With 4 bases removed from V and 3 bases from J, the gap between germline ends came to 11 bases. For the CDR3, the DNA is TGCGCCAGCAGCCGGGACGACGGCTACGAGCAGTACTTC. This encodes CASSRDDGYEQYF.

V usage is TRBV2 and J usage is TRBJ2-5; TRBD1 matches 11 bases. The J call may be faulty, since TRBJ2-7 better matches the DNA end. The CDR3 totals 16 residues. In germline, CDR1 is SNHLY, CDR2 FYNNEI. In DNA, the CDR3 is TGTGCCATCATATTCGAATCGGGACAGGGGGTATCCGAGCAGTACTTC. The encoded protein is CAIIFESGQGVSEQYF.

Regarding this clone: This same CDR3 is encoded by further DNA sequences in the sample. The rearrangement links TRBV27 to TRBJ1-2; D gene unclear. CDR3 length: 13 residues. The germline CDR1 and CDR2 sequences are MNHEY and SMNVEV (reference sequence). The ends were cut back, 0 bases at V and 4 bases at J, with 6 bases in the middle. The CDR3 spells CASSLSAGYGYTF. The CDR3 DNA reads TGTGCCAGCAGTTTATCGGCGGGCTATGGCTACACCTTC.

The rearrangement uses TRBV27 and TRBJ2-5; no definite D call. Trimming took 4 bases from V and 1 from J, leaving 16 bases between them. The CDR3 has 16 residues. The germline V gene encodes CDR1 MNHEY and CDR2 SMNVEV (reference sequence). Written as DNA, the CDR3 is TGTGCCAGCAGTTCCTCCGACCTTTCCCCCCAAGAGACCCAGTACTTC. It is translated as CASSSSDLSPQETQYF.

The V and J genes are TRBV6-6 and TRBJ1-2; D remains unclear. Germline CDR1 MNHNY, CDR2 SVGAGI (reference sequence). The CDR3 extends over 14 amino acids. The germline V and J ends were trimmed by 5 bases and 2 bases, with 12 bases remaining between them. DNA of the CDR3: TGTGCCAGCAGTCCTCCTCCGGGGAACTATGGCTACACCTTC. It yields the protein CASSPPPGNYGYTF.

The chain employs TRBV7-9 and TRBJ1-1; no clear D. V shed 2 bases and J shed 6 bases, with 13 bases lying between them. There are 14 residues in the CDR3. CDR1 and CDR2 from the germline V gene are SEHNR and FQNEAQ (reference sequence). The CDR3 region has the DNA TGTGCCAGCAGCTTAATCGACGAAATGTCTGAAGCTTTCTTT. As protein: CASSLIDEMSEAFF.

To note about this clone: Just one base apart from a much larger clone, this may be a read error. The V and J genes are TRBV2 and TRBJ2-7, with no clear D. Between the trimmed V and J ends, which lost 5 bases and 3 bases, there was a span of 2 bases. This CDR3 is 10 amino acids long. Germline loops: CDR1 SNHLY, CDR2 FYNNEI. This CDR3 is CASSYYEQYF. The CDR3 DNA reads as TGTGCCAGCAGTTACTACGAGCAGTACTTC.